The 2 T cell receptor beta chains below come from one sample, sequenced in a study of shared clonotypes between healthy human individuals. This table comes from immunoSEQ multiplex PCR, and its TCRdb copy is limited to in-frame clones, with some not included. Here the sample spans about 1 million clones, roughly 80% being singletons. Sequenced input: memory CD4+ T cells sorted from blood. Noted subset: CD45RA-negative fraction. The source of these receptors is a young man in good health.

The chain has TRBV10-2 and TRBJ1-4; TRBD1 might be the D (5 bases). Trimming removed 7 bases from V and 7 bases from J, with 16 bases in between. Germline-derived CDR1 and CDR2 are WSHSY and SAAADI. The CDR3 sequence is 14 residues long. The CDR3: CASNDPGGAEKLFF. The CDR3 nucleotides are TGCGCCAGCAACGACCCCGGAGGGGCTGAAAAACTGTTTTTT.

The V call is TRBV5-1, the J call TRBJ1-5; 9 bases align to TRBD1. Per the germline V gene, CDR1 is SGHRS and CDR2 is YFSETQ. Trimming cost V 3 bases and J 5 bases; bases outside gene matches: 6. The CDR3 spans 15 residues. The CDR3 protein is CASSSGDREDQPQHF. CDR3 bases: TGCGCCAGCAGCTCAGGGGACAGGGAGGATCAGCCCCAGCATTTT.